This is a list of T cell receptor beta chains from one sample in a study of T cells in Graves' hyperthyroidism and ophthalmopathy. TCRdb re-called the multiplex PCR reads through MiXCR, storing one row per CDR3 protein. The sample carries more than 300,000 distinct CDR3 sequences, 15% to 20% recorded once. Sequencing was done on a sample of blood. The receptor source for this set is a woman aged 25 to 39 with Graves' hyperthyroidism that later progressed to Graves' ophthalmopathy. Each CDR3 is given with its conserved first and last residue. Each record gives: J gene, D gene, clone size, V gene, CDR3 DNA, CDR3 protein. The D gene is left open where the match is weak. The size field is filled for only some rows; it gives once, few, many or a size class.

>TRBJ2-7|.|many|TRBV7-9
TGTGCCAGCAGCTTAGGGGACGCAGCGAACTACGAGCAGTACTTC
CASSLGDAANYEQYF
>TRBJ1-1|.|.|TRBV4-2
TGTGCCAGCAGCCAAACACTGGACACGAACACTGAAGCTTTCTTT
CASSQTLDTNTEAFF
>TRBJ1-2|.|many|TRBV6-1
TGTGCCAGCAGTGAACTCGGGGAAGGCCATTATGGCTACACCTTC
CASSELGEGHYGYTF
>TRBJ1-2|.|many|TRBV19
TGTGCCAGTAGTTACGGCCGGAGCTATGGCTACACCTTC
CASSYGRSYGYTF
>TRBJ1-1|.|many|TRBV11-2
TGTGCCAGCAGCCCGACGGCAGGCCCCGTGGCTTTCTTT
CASSPTAGPVAFF
>TRBJ2-7|TRBD1|.|TRBV5-8
TGTGCCAGCAGCTTGCCAGGGACAGCCGACGAGCAGTACTTC
CASSLPGTADEQYF
>TRBJ1-2|.|many|TRBV5-1
TGCGCCAGCAGCTTATCGGGGGGCGGCGGTGGCTACACCTTC
CASSLSGGGGGYTF
>TRBJ2-7|.|many|TRBV20-1
TGCAGTGCTAGAGAACCGACAGGACCCTACGAGCAGTACTTC
CSAREPTGPYEQYF
>TRBJ1-1|.|few|TRBV6-4
TGTGCCAGCAGCGATGAACTCCGCCACACTGAAGCTTTCTTT
CASSDELRHTEAFF
>TRBJ1-6|.|many|TRBV28
TGTGCCAGCAGTTGGACATATTCACCCCTCCACTTT
CASSWTYSPLHF
>TRBJ2-2|.|.|TRBV12-3/TRBV12-4
TGTGCCAGCAGTTTAGTTTTTACGGGAGTGTCGGGAACCGGGGAGCTGTTTTTT
CASSLVFTGVSGTGELFF
>TRBJ1-5|TRBD1|.|TRBV20-1
TGCAGTGCTAGCCAGGGGGCCGGTCAGCCCCAGCATTTT
CSASQGAGQPQHF
>TRBJ1-1|.|few|TRBV6-5
TGTGCCAGCAGTTACTCGGCGGGCACTGAAGCTTTCTTT
CASSYSAGTEAFF
>TRBJ2-3|.|.|TRBV9
TGTGCCAGCAGCGAGACTAGTAGCATCACAGATACGCAGTATTTT
CASSETSSITDTQYF
>TRBJ2-1|.|many|TRBV6-8
TGTGCCAGCAGTTACTGTAGCGGTGTATTGGATGAGCAGTTCTTC
CASSYCSGVLDEQFF
>TRBJ2-1|.|few|TRBV12-3/TRBV12-4
TGTGCCAGCAGTACTAGGGTGGAGCAGTTCTTC
CASSTRVEQFF
>TRBJ1-6|.|many|TRBV18
TGTGCCAGCTCACCCAGTTCTGGCTCACCCCTCCACTTT
CASSPSSGSPLHF
>TRBJ2-2|.|.|TRBV28
TGTGCCAGCAGTTTGATTCGCCCCGGGGAGCTGTTTTTT
CASSLIRPGELFF
>TRBJ2-1|TRBD2|many|TRBV20-1
TGCAGTGCCCTACCGGGACTAGCAAGCGTGGAGCAGTTCTTC
CSALPGLASVEQFF
>TRBJ2-3|TRBD1|.|TRBV13
TGTGCCAGCAGCCCGCTGCCGGGACAGGGGTTGACAGATACGCAGTATTTT
CASSPLPGQGLTDTQYF
>TRBJ2-1|.|.|TRBV29-1
TGCAGCGCTGGAGTGGACTCCTACAATGAGCAGTTCTTC
CSAGVDSYNEQFF
>TRBJ2-1|.|many|TRBV5-1
TGCGCCAGCAGCTTGCTAGCGTTTACCTACAATGAGCAGTTCTTC
CASSLLAFTYNEQFF
>TRBJ2-1|.|many|TRBV5-1
TGCGCCAGCAGCTTGGGAGCGGTCCTAAGGGGCAATGAGCAGTTCTTC
CASSLGAVLRGNEQFF
>TRBJ2-7|.|.|TRBV11-2
TGTGCCAGCAGCTTAGGCGGTCAGGCGGGGCACGAGCAGTACTTC
CASSLGGQAGHEQYF
>TRBJ1-6|TRBD1|.|TRBV10-3
TGTGCCATCAGTGAGTCATCGGACAGGTTCAATTCACCCCTCCACTTT
CAISESSDRFNSPLHF
>TRBJ2-5|TRBD1|.|TRBV7-8
TGTGCCAGCAGCTTAGCGTACCCGGGGACAGAAGAGACCCAGTACTTC
CASSLAYPGTEETQYF
>TRBJ2-2|TRBD1|many|TRBV28
TGTGCCAGCAGCGACACTCAGGGGGATGCGAACACCGGGGAGCTGTTTTTT
CASSDTQGDANTGELFF
>TRBJ2-2|TRBD1|few|TRBV20-1
TGCAGTGCTATAACAGGGGACACCGGGGAGCTGTTTTTT
CSAITGDTGELFF
>TRBJ2-7|TRBD1|many|TRBV6-1
TGTGCCAGCAGTCTCGACAGGGGGCTTCACGAGCAGTACTTC
CASSLDRGLHEQYF
>TRBJ2-1|TRBD2|many|TRBV6-5
TGTGCCAGCAGTTACACCAGCGGGGCCTCCTACAATGAGCAGTTCTTC
CASSYTSGASYNEQFF
>TRBJ2-3|.|few|TRBV10-1
TGCGCCAGCAGTAGTACGGAAGGCTATACGGCAGATACGCAGTATTTT
CASSSTEGYTADTQYF
>TRBJ1-1|.|few|TRBV7-9
TGTGCCACGCCGGGGACTAGGGACGGAAGCAACACTGAAGCTTTCTTT
CATPGTRDGSNTEAFF
>TRBJ2-3|.|many|TRBV20-1
TGCAGTGCTAACCGGGACAGCACAGATACGCAGTATTTT
CSANRDSTDTQYF
>TRBJ2-3|.|.|TRBV15
TGTGCCACCAGCAGGTCGAACCCCAGAAATACGCAGTATTTT
CATSRSNPRNTQYF
>TRBJ2-7|.|many|TRBV28
TGTGCCAGCAGTTACGGGACGTCCTCCTACGAGCAGTACTTC
CASSYGTSSYEQYF
>TRBJ1-1|.|.|TRBV11-2
TGTGCCAGCGGGTCTCGAGGTTCGAACACTGAAACTTTCTTT
CASGSRGSNTETFF
>TRBJ2-1|TRBD2|.|TRBV2
TGTGCCAGCAGTGAAGATTATCTTCAGGCGGGAGGGTCTAATGAGCAGTTCTTC
CASSEDYLQAGGSNEQFF
>TRBJ2-1|TRBD1|many|TRBV11-2
TGTGCCAGCAGCTTTACAGGGGGCGCCTCCGGGGAGCAGTTCTTC
CASSFTGGASGEQFF
>TRBJ2-1|.|.|TRBV19
TGTGCCAGTAGTAGGGACTCGAGCTCCTACAATGAGCAGTTCTTC
CASSRDSSSYNEQFF
>TRBJ2-5|TRBD2|many|TRBV5-5
TGTGCCAGCAGCTGGCCTGGGGTAGCGGGGGATGAGACCCAGTACTTC
CASSWPGVAGDETQYF
>TRBJ1-2|.|many|TRBV2
TGTGCCAGCAGTGATTGGCAAGTCTATGGCTACACCTTC
CASSDWQVYGYTF
>TRBJ1-2|TRBD1|.|TRBV19
TGTGCCAGCAGAAATACAGGGGGCGCAGGTGGCTACACCTTC
CASRNTGGAGGYTF
>TRBJ1-5|.|many|TRBV7-2
TGTGCCAGCAGCTTCTTTTTCCATCTCGGGCAGGGTCCACCGCGGCAGCCCCAGCATTTT
CASSFFFHLGQGPPRQPQHF
>TRBJ1-2|.|.|TRBV7-2
TGTGCCCCGCCCCGCTTACGGGAGTCCAGGGGCGGACTGAGCTATGGCTACACCTTC
CAPPRLRESRGGLSYGYTF
>TRBJ2-7|.|.|TRBV20-1
TGCAGTGCTAGAGCCCGGGACACCGTGAGCTACGAGCAGTACTTC
CSARARDTVSYEQYF
>TRBJ2-7|.|.|TRBV2
TGTGCCATTGGTGGGGTTTACGAGCAGTACTTC
CAIGGVYEQYF
>TRBJ2-3|.|many|TRBV27
TGTGCCAGCAGTTCCCCTGAGGGAGGCACAGATACGCAGTATTTT
CASSSPEGGTDTQYF
>TRBJ2-1|TRBD2|.|TRBV27
TGTGCCAGCAGTGATTTGACCCAGGGACTAGCGGGTTCCAATGAGCAGTTCTTC
CASSDLTQGLAGSNEQFF
>TRBJ2-1|.|many|TRBV30
TGTGCCTGGAGCCGGGACTTCTCCTACAATGAGCAGTTCTTC
CAWSRDFSYNEQFF